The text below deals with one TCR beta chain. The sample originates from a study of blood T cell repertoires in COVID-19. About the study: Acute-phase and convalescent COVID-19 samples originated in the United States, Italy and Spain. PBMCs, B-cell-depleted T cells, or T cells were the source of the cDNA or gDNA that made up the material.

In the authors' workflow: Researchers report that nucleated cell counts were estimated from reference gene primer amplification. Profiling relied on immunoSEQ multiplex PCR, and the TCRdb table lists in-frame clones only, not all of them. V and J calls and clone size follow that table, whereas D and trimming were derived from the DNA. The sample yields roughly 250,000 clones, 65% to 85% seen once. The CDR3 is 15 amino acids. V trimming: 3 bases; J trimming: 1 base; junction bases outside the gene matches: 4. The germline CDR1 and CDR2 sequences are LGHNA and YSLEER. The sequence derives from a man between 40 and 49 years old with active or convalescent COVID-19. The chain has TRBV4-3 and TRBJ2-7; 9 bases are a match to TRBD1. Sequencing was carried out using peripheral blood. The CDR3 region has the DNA TGCGCCAGCAGCCACGGGACAGGGCCTTCCTACGAGCAGTACTTC. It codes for CASSHGTGPSYEQYF.